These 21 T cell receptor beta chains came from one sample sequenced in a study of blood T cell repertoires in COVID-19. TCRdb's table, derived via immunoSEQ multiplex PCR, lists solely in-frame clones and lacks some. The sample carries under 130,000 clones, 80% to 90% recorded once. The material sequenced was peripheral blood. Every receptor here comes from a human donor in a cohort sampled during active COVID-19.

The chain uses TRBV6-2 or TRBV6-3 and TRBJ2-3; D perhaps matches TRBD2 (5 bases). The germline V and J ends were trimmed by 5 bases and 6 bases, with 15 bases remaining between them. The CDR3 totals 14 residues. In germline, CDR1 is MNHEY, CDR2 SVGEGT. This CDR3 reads CASSPAEWRDTQYF. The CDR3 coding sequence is TGTGCCAGCAGTCCAGCGGAGTGGAGGGATACGCAGTATTTT.

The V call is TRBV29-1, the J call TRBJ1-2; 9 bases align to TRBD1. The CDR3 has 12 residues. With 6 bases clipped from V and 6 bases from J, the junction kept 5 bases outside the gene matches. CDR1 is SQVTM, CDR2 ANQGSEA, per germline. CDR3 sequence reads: CSVTGTGNGYTF. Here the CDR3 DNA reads TGCAGCGTCACCGGGACAGGGAATGGCTACACCTTC.

CDR3 DNA sequence: TGTGCCAGCAGTAGACAGTTTTCTAGCACAGATACGCAGTATTTT. Translating gives CASSRQFSSTDTQYF. The rearrangement links TRBV7-8 to TRBJ2-3, with a possible D match to TRBD1 (5 bases). This CDR3 is built from 15 residues. The V and J ends lost 6 bases and 0 bases respectively, with 13 bases between them. The V gene's germline CDR1 is SGHVS and CDR2 FQNEAQ.

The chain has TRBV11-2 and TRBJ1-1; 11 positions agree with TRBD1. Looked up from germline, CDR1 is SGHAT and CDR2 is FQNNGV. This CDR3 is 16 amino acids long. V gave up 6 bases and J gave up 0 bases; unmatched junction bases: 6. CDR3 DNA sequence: TGTGCCAGCAGGGAAGGGACAGGGGGAATGAACACTGAAGCTTTCTTT. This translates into CASREGTGGMNTEAFF.

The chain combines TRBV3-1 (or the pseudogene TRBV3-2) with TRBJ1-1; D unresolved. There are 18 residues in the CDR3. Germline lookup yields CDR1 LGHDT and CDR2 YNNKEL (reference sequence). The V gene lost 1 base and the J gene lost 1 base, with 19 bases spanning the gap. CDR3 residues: CASSQVSSRRPTNTEAFF. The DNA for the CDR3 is TGTGCCAGCAGCCAAGTGTCCTCCCGCAGGCCGACGAACACTGAAGCTTTCTTT.

The CDR3 sequence: CATSGRLAQNNEQFF. Here the CDR3 DNA reads TGTGCCACCAGCGGACGACTAGCCCAGAACAATGAGCAGTTCTTC. V and J are TRBV15 and TRBJ2-1, with 7 positions matching TRBD2. Per germline, CDR1 LNHNV and CDR2 YYDKDF (reference sequence). The CDR3 consists of 15 residues. J gave up 5 bases and V 5 bases, and 9 bases lay outside the gene matches.

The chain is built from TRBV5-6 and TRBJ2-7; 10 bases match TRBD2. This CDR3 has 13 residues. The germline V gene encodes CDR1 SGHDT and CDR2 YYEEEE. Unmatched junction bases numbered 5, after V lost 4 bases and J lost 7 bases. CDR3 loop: CASSPLTSGEQYF. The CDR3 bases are TGTGCCAGCAGCCCGTTGACTAGCGGGGAGCAGTACTTC.

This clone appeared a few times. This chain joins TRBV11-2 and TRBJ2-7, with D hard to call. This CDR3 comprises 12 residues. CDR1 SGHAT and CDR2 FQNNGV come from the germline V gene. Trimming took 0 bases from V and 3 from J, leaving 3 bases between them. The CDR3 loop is CASSLDIYEQYF. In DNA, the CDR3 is TGTGCCAGCAGCTTAGATATCTACGAGCAGTACTTC. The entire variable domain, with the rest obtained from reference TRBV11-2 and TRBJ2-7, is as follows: EAGVAQSPRYKIIEKRQSVAFWCNPISGHATLYWYQQILGQGPKLLIQFQNNGVVDDSQLPKDRFSAERLKGVDSTLKIQPAKLEDSAVYLCASSLDIYEQYFGPGTRLTVT.

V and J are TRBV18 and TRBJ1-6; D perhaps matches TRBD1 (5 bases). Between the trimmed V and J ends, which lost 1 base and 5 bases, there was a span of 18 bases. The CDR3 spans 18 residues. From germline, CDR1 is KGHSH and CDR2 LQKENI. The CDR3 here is CASSPRARGSVDNSPLHF. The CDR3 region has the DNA TGTGCCAGCTCACCACGGGCTAGGGGAAGTGTCGATAATTCACCCCTCCACTTT.

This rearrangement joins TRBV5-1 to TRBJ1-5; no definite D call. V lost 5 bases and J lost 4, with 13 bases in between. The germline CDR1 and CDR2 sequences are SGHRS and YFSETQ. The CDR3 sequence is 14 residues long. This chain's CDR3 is CASREDLGNQPQHF. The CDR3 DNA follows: TGCGCCAGCAGGGAGGACCTTGGAAATCAGCCCCAGCATTTT.

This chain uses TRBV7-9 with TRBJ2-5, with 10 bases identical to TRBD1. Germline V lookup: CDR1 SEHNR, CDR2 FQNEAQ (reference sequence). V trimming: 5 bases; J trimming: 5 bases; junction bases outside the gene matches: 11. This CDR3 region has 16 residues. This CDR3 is CASSPLGQGFRETQYF. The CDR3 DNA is TGTGCCAGCAGCCCCTTGGGACAGGGGTTTAGGGAGACCCAGTACTTC.

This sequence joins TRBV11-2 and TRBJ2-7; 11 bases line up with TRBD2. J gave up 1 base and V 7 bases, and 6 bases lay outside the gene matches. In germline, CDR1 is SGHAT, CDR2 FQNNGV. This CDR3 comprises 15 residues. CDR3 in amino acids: CASTKTSGTSYEQYF. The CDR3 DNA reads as TGTGCCAGCACCAAGACTAGCGGGACGTCCTACGAGCAGTACTTC.

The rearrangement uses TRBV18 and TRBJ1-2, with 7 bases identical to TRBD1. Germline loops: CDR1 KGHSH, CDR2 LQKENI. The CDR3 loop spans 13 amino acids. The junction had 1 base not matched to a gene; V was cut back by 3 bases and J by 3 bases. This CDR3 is CASSPQGDYGYTF. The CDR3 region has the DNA TGTGCCAGCTCACCCCAGGGGGACTATGGCTACACCTTC. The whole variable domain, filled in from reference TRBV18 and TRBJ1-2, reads NAGVMQNPRHLVRRRGQEARLRCSPMKGHSHVYWYRQLPEEGLKFMVYLQKENIIDESGMPKERFSAEFPKEGPSILRIQQVVRGDSAAYFCASSPQGDYGYTFGSGTRLTVV.

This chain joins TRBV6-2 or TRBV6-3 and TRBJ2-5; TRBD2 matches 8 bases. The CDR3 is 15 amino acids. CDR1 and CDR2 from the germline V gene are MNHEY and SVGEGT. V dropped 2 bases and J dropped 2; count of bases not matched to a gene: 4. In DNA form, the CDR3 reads TGTGCCAGCAGTTACCCAGCGGGAGCACAAGAGACCCAGTACTTC. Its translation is CASSYPAGAQETQYF.

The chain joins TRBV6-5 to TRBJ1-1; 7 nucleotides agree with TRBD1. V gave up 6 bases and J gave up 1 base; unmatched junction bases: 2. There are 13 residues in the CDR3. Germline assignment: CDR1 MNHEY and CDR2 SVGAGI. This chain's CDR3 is CASRRQGNTEAFF. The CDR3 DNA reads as TGTGCCAGCAGGCGACAGGGGAACACTGAAGCTTTCTTT.

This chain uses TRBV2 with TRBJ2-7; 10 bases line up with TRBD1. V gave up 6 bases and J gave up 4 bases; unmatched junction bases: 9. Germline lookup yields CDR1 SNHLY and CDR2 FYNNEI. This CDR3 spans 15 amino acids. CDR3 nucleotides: TGTGCCAGCAGGAATCCGGGACAGGGGACTTACGAGCAGTACTTC. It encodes CASRNPGQGTYEQYF.

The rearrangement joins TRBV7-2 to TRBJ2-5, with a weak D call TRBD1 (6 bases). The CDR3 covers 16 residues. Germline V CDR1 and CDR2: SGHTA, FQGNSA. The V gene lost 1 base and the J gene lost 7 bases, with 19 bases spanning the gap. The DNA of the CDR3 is TGTGCCAGCAGCTTAGTCTCGGGCAGGGGCAGGGCGACCCAGTACTTC. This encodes CASSLVSGRGRATQYF.

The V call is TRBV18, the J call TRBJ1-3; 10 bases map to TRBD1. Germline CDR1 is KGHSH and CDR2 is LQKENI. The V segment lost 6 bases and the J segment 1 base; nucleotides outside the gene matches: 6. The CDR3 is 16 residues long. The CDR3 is CASSYRDRGSGNTIYF. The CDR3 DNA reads TGTGCCAGCTCGTACAGGGACAGGGGTTCTGGAAACACCATATATTTT. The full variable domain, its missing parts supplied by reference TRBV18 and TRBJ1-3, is NAGVMQNPRHLVRRRGQEARLRCSPMKGHSHVYWYRQLPEEGLKFMVYLQKENIIDESGMPKERFSAEFPKEGPSILRIQQVVRGDSAAYFCASSYRDRGSGNTIYFGEGSWLTVV.

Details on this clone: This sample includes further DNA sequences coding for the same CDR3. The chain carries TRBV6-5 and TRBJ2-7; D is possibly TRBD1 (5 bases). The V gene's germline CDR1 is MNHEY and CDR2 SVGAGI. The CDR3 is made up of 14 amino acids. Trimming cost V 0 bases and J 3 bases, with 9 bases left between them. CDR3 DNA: TGTGCCAGCAGTTACTCTCGGCAGGGCTACGAGCAGTACTTC. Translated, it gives CASSYSRQGYEQYF.

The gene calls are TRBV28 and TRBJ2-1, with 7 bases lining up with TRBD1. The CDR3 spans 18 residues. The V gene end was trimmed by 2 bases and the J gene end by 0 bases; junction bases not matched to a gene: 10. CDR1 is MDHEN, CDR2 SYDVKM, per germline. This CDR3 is CASSLPQGEPSSYNEQFF. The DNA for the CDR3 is TGTGCCAGCAGTTTACCGCAGGGGGAGCCGAGCTCCTACAATGAGCAGTTCTTC.

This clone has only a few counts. The CDR3 DNA follows: TGTGCCAGTAGTGGATGGACAGGTGCAATTGGCTACACCTTC. Protein sequence: CASSGWTGAIGYTF. V gene TRBV19 combines with J gene TRBJ1-2; 7 bases fit TRBD1. In germline, CDR1 is LNHDA, CDR2 SQIVND (reference sequence). V shed 5 bases, J shed 7 bases, and the junction held 10 bases outside the gene matches. The CDR3 is 14 residues long.